The 29 T cell receptor beta chains below all came from one sample that was sequenced in a study of T cells in Graves' hyperthyroidism and ophthalmopathy. Amplification targeted TCR beta CDR3 regions from RNA transcripts. The HTBI primer set served for first-round RT-PCR of the TCR CDR3. A single record per CDR3 protein comes from TCRdb applying MiXCR to the multiplex PCR reads. The sample holds around 700,000 distinct CDR3 sequences; around 20% are singletons and the top ten take around 17%. Sample: blood. Receptors originate from a woman aged 45 to 65 with Graves' hyperthyroidism that later progressed to Graves' ophthalmopathy.

This clonotype was found many times. This rearrangement joins TRBV7-9 to TRBJ2-1; the D call may be TRBD1 or TRBD2 (5 bases each). The CDR3 contains 18 residues. Per germline, CDR1 SEHNR and CDR2 FQNEAQ (reference sequence). Trimming left V 1 base short and J 9 bases short, with 25 bases between. CDR3 sequence (DNA): TGTGCCAGCAGCTTAGGGGGCGTGGGGACGCAATTGAGTGGTGAGCAGTTCTTC. Its translation: CASSLGGVGTQLSGEQFF. Combining the CDR3 with reference TRBV7-9 and TRBJ2-1 gives the whole variable domain DTGVSQNPRHKITKRGQNVTFRCDPISEHNRLYWYRQTLGQGPEFLTYFQNEAQLEKSRLLSDRFSAERPKGSFSTLEIQRTEQGDSAMYLCASSLGGVGTQLSGEQFFGPGTRLTVL.

This clonotype was seen a few times. The rearrangement joins TRBV11-2 to TRBJ2-5; D not resolved. The germline gives CDR1 SGHAT, CDR2 FQNNGV. The V end lost 0 bases, the J end lost 2 bases, and 10 bases lay between the germline ends. This CDR3 comprises 15 residues. The CDR3, as DNA: TGTGCCAGCAGCTTAGAAGCAGGTACACAAGAGACCCAGTACTTC. This translates into CASSLEAGTQETQYF. Using reference TRBV11-2 and TRBJ2-5 for the parts outside the CDR3, the full variable domain is EAGVAQSPRYKIIEKRQSVAFWCNPISGHATLYWYQQILGQGPKLLIQFQNNGVVDDSQLPKDRFSAERLKGVDSTLKIQPAKLEDSAVYLCASSLEAGTQETQYFGPGTRLLVL.

This clonotype showed up just a few times. A read error is possible here, since a much larger clone lies one base away. The chain has TRBV7-2 and TRBJ2-5; 8 bases are a match to TRBD2. The J segment lost 5 bases and the V segment lost 5 bases, leaving 4 bases of the junction unmatched. Germline V gene data show CDR1 as SGHTA and CDR2 as FQGNSA. This CDR3 is 13 amino acids long. The CDR3, as DNA: TGTACCAGCAGCCGTACTAGCGGCGAGACCCAGTACTTC. Amino acids: CTSSRTSGETQYF.

The V call is TRBV12-3 or TRBV12-4, the J call TRBJ1-2; TRBD1 might be the D (6 bases). The germline V and J ends were trimmed by 8 bases and 4 bases, with 20 bases remaining between them. The CDR3 has 15 residues. The CDR3 reads CASARKDRWGYGYTF. The CDR3 DNA reads TGTGCCAGCGCGCGGAAAGACAGGTGGGGCTATGGCTACACCTTC.

This clonotype was observed at least ten times. V gene TRBV5-1 combines with J gene TRBJ2-5; 8 nucleotides align to TRBD1. Germline CDR1 reads SGHRS; CDR2 reads YFSETQ. The CDR3 is 13 amino acids. Unmatched junction bases numbered 6, after V lost 6 bases and J lost 5 bases. CDR3 sequence: CASNAQGAETQYF. The DNA for the CDR3 is TGCGCCAGCAACGCCCAGGGGGCCGAGACCCAGTACTTC.

This clonotype was observed at least ten times. This chain connects TRBV7-3 to TRBJ2-1; 8 nucleotides match TRBD2. Germline CDR1 is SGHTA and CDR2 is FQGTGA. The CDR3 consists of 15 residues. Trimming took 5 bases from V and 8 from J; bases not matched to a gene: 11. CDR3 nucleotide sequence: TGTGCCAGCAGCATCGACGGGACTAGAGTCTATGAGCAGTTCTTC. Residues: CASSIDGTRVYEQFF.

This clonotype was found a few times. This chain joins TRBV20-1 and TRBJ1-2, with a possible D match to TRBD1 (6 bases). Trimming stripped 2 bases from V and 5 bases from J, with 18 bases between. CDR3 size: 15 residues. Germline CDR1 reads DFQATT; CDR2 reads SNEGSKA (reference sequence). CDR3 sequence reads: CSARPQGASAYGYTF. The CDR3 coding sequence is TGCAGTGCTAGACCACAGGGTGCAAGCGCGTATGGCTACACCTTC.

Ten or more counts support this clonotype. This chain connects TRBV27 to TRBJ1-2; 7 nucleotides match TRBD1. The CDR3 loop spans 15 amino acids. The germline gives CDR1 MNHEY, CDR2 SMNVEV (reference sequence). After removal of 7 bases from V and 3 bases from J, the junction contained 11 bases not matched to a gene. The CDR3: CASTHKGGGDYGYTF. The CDR3 DNA reads as TGTGCCAGCACCCACAAGGGAGGGGGCGACTATGGCTACACCTTC.

This clonotype showed up many times. J is TRBJ1-1 and V is TRBV20-1; 7 bases are shared with TRBD1. V gave up 7 bases and J gave up 0 bases; unmatched junction bases: 2. From germline, CDR1 is DFQATT and CDR2 SNEGSKA (reference sequence). The CDR3 sequence is 12 residues long. The CDR3 spells CSGGGVNTEAFF. The CDR3 DNA is TGCAGTGGAGGGGGCGTGAACACTGAAGCTTTCTTT.

V and J are TRBV5-4 and TRBJ2-3; 11 bases line up with TRBD2. CDR3 length equals 17 residues. V dropped 4 bases and J dropped 3; count of bases not matched to a gene: 10. Germline lookup yields CDR1 SGHNT and CDR2 YYREEE (reference sequence). The DNA for the CDR3 is TGTGCCAGCAGCGCAAAAACTAGCGGGGGCGGGACAGATACGCAGTATTTT. Protein sequence: CASSAKTSGGGTDTQYF. The variable domain in full, completed from reference TRBV5-4 and TRBJ2-3, reads ETGVTQSPTHLIKTRGQQVTLRCSSQSGHNTVSWYQQALGQGPQFIFQYYREEENGRGNFPPRFSGLQFPNYSSELNVNALELDDSALYLCASSAKTSGGGTDTQYFGPGTRLTVL.

This clonotype appeared a single time. The chain couples TRBV6-1 to TRBJ1-2; tentative D call: TRBD1 (5 bases). This CDR3 has 15 residues. Germline CDR1 and CDR2: MNHNS and SASEGT. Trimming took off 4 bases at V and 4 bases at J, with 16 bases between the two ends. The CDR3 bases are TGTGCCAGCAGTGTAAGACAGCTAGGGATCTATGGCTACACCTTC. It yields the protein CASSVRQLGIYGYTF.

In its sample, this clonotype was seen many times. The chain combines TRBV2 with TRBJ2-1; 8 bases map to TRBD2. This CDR3 comprises 15 residues. The germline V gene encodes CDR1 SNHLY and CDR2 FYNNEI. V was clipped by 6 bases and J by 2 bases; unmatched bases: 6. This CDR3 reads CASRLRGATYNEQFF. CDR3 nucleotides: TGTGCCAGCAGGTTGCGGGGGGCAACCTACAATGAGCAGTTCTTC.

The table lists this clonotype with many counts. The V call is TRBV7-9, the J call TRBJ2-7; D might be TRBD1 (5 bases). Trimming cost V 1 base and J 2 bases, with 9 bases left between them. Germline CDR1 SEHNR, CDR2 FQNEAQ (reference sequence). The CDR3 is 14 residues long. This CDR3 is CASSLGGPTYEQYF. For the CDR3, the DNA is TGTGCCAGCAGCTTAGGGGGCCCCACCTACGAGCAGTACTTC.

In this sample, this clonotype turned up many times. The chain has TRBV7-9 and TRBJ1-1; the D is unclear. CDR3 size: 12 residues. V lost 1 base to trimming and J lost 7 bases, with 7 bases between them. Germline CDR1 SEHNR, CDR2 FQNEAQ (reference sequence). The DNA for the CDR3 is TGTGCCAGCAGCTTAGTTTGGGATGAAGCTTTCTTT. Its protein is CASSLVWDEAFF.

This clonotype was seen at least ten times. The V call is TRBV13, the J call TRBJ2-2; the D gene is possibly TRBD2 (7 bases). Germline CDR1 PRHDT, CDR2 FYEKMQ (reference sequence). This CDR3 has 19 residues. Trimming took off 5 bases at V and 0 bases at J, with 22 bases between the two ends. CDR3 amino acids: CASSPGRGPYTANTGELFF. As DNA, the CDR3 is TGTGCCAGCAGCCCGGGGCGGGGGCCGTACACCGCGAACACCGGGGAGCTGTTTTTT.

This clonotype appeared a few times. V gene TRBV7-9 combines with J gene TRBJ1-5; D not certain. Trimming shortened V by 1 base and J by 5 bases, and 9 bases separated the two germline ends. This CDR3 contains 14 residues. Germline CDR1 SEHNR, CDR2 FQNEAQ (reference sequence). This CDR3 is CASSLGVADQPQHF. The CDR3 bases are TGTGCCAGCAGCTTAGGCGTCGCGGATCAGCCCCAGCATTTT.

This clonotype was observed many times. Here the CDR3 reads CASSFGDRGITETQYF. In DNA, the CDR3 is TGTGCCAGCAGTTTTGGGGACAGGGGCATAACGGAGACCCAGTACTTC. This chain connects TRBV12-3 or TRBV12-4 to TRBJ2-5, with TRBD1 matching 10 bases. Unmatched junction bases numbered 9, after V lost 3 bases and J lost 5 bases. The CDR3 is 16 residues long.

The CDR3 sequence: CASTSGGGDTEAFF. The CDR3 nucleotides are TGTGCCAGCACCTCAGGGGGGGGGGATACTGAAGCTTTCTTT. This chain connects TRBV19 to TRBJ1-1; 7 bases match TRBD1. The CDR3 totals 14 residues. The germline V gene has CDR1 LNHDA and CDR2 SQIVND (reference sequence). V gave up 9 bases and J gave up 5 bases; unmatched junction bases: 12.

The genes are TRBV6-5 and TRBJ2-1; 7 nucleotides line up with TRBD1. The CDR3 is 15 amino acids. Germline values: CDR1 MNHEY, CDR2 SVGAGI. The V gene end was trimmed by 1 base and the J gene end by 8 bases; junction bases not matched to a gene: 8. CDR3 residues: CASSYYTGAGYEQFF. The CDR3 nucleotides read TGTGCCAGCAGTTACTACACAGGGGCCGGCTATGAGCAGTTCTTC.

The chain employs TRBV11-2 and TRBJ2-1; the match to TRBD2 covers 9 bases. After removal of 4 bases from V and 7 bases from J, the junction contained 8 bases not matched to a gene. CDR1 SGHAT and CDR2 FQNNGV come from the germline V gene. The CDR3 totals 15 residues. CDR3 sequence (DNA): TGTGCCAGCAGCTCGCGGGCGGGGGGGCGTAATGAGCAGTTCTTC. Amino acid sequence: CASSSRAGGRNEQFF.

The V call is TRBV5-4, the J call TRBJ2-5; perhaps TRBD2 as D (6 bases). Per germline, CDR1 SGHNT and CDR2 YYREEE (reference sequence). CDR3 size: 13 residues. V lost 5 bases to trimming and J lost 0 bases, with 8 bases between them. The CDR3, as DNA: TGTGCCAGCAGACGGGACTACCAAGAGACCCAGTACTTC. It codes for CASRRDYQETQYF.

This clonotype was found many times. V gene TRBV12-3 or TRBV12-4 combines with J gene TRBJ2-3; D may be TRBD2 (6 bases). The CDR3 length is 16 residues. Trimming removed 3 bases from V and 1 base from J, with 14 bases in between. In DNA form, the CDR3 reads TGTGCCAGCAGTTTTGGAGGGGCGTTGGGCACAGATACGCAGTATTTT. Its protein product is CASSFGGALGTDTQYF.

This clonotype was counted at least ten times. The chain carries TRBV30 and TRBJ1-2; D is ambiguous. Trimming left V 4 bases short and J 1 base short, with 10 bases between. The CDR3 has 13 residues. The germline V gene encodes CDR1 GTSNPN and CDR2 SVGIG (reference sequence). CDR3 DNA sequence: TGTGCCTGGACCCGCGGGAATAACTATGGCTACACCTTC. Translation: CAWTRGNNYGYTF.

This clonotype was counted at least ten times. The chain combines TRBV30 with TRBJ1-2; D unresolved. Germline values: CDR1 GTSNPN, CDR2 SVGIG (reference sequence). Trimming cost V 1 base and J 0 bases, with 6 bases left between them. There are 13 residues in the CDR3. This chain's CDR3 is CAWSATPNYGYTF. CDR3 DNA: TGTGCCTGGAGTGCGACCCCTAACTATGGCTACACCTTC.

This clonotype was observed a handful of times. The chain employs TRBV9 and TRBJ2-3; D is unresolved. Germline V lookup: CDR1 SGDLS, CDR2 YYNGEE. The CDR3 covers 15 residues. Trimming shortened V by 4 bases and J by 1 base, and 13 bases separated the two germline ends. The CDR3 nucleotides are TGTGCCAGCAGCCCCCGCGGCTACCGCACAGATACGCAGTATTTT. Translating gives CASSPRGYRTDTQYF.

V usage is TRBV6-1 and J usage is TRBJ1-4; 9 bases match TRBD1. With V trimmed by 6 bases and J by 7 bases, 3 bases remained unmatched. This CDR3 comprises 13 residues. Germline CDR1 is MNHNS and CDR2 is SASEGT. The CDR3 region is CASSTGGGEKLFF. CDR3 sequence (DNA): TGTGCCAGCAGCACAGGGGGCGGTGAAAAACTGTTTTTT.

In its sample, this clonotype was seen many times. The V gene is TRBV7-8, the J gene TRBJ2-7, with D perhaps TRBD2 (5 bases). The CDR3 extends over 17 amino acids. In germline, CDR1 is SGHVS, CDR2 FQNEAQ. V lost 1 base and J lost 2, with 18 bases in between. The CDR3 coding sequence is TGTGCCAGCAGCTTAGGTGCCGGGAACTCGGTCCCCTACGAGCAGTACTTC. The encoded protein is CASSLGAGNSVPYEQYF.

The V gene is TRBV19, the J gene TRBJ2-7; 8 positions match TRBD1. This CDR3 region has 16 residues. J was trimmed by 3 bases and V by 3 bases; bases with no gene match: 10. The V gene's germline CDR1 is LNHDA and CDR2 SQIVND (reference sequence). The CDR3 DNA is TGTGCCAGTAGTATCGTCAGGGGGCAAGGGAGCTACGAGCAGTACTTC. It encodes CASSIVRGQGSYEQYF.

To note about this clonotype: At one end the junction does not follow the germline gene, possibly because of a read error. The chain is built from TRBV5-5 and TRBJ2-2, with 10 bases aligning to TRBD1. The CDR3 spans 14 residues. The germline V gene has CDR1 SGHKS and CDR2 YYEKEE (reference sequence). Written as DNA, the CDR3 is TGTGCCGCGGGGACAGGGGCGAACACCGGGGAGCTGGTTTTT. It translates to CAAGTGANTGELVF. The whole variable domain, filled in from reference TRBV5-5 and TRBJ2-2, reads DAGVTQSPTHLIKTRGQQVTLRCSPISGHKSVSWYQQVLGQGPQFIFQYYEKEERGRGNFPDRFSARQFPNYSSELNVNALLLGDSALYLCAAGTGANTGELVFGEGSRLTVL.